The 15 T cell receptor beta chains below come from one sample, sequenced in a study of blood T cells in healthy people across ages. A J-beta primer mix and a sample-barcoded 5' primer were used in a second PCR of roughly 7 to 12 cycles. TCRdb re-analysed the 5' RACE reads in MiXCR, keeping a single row per CDR3 protein. The table has 600,000 or so distinct CDR3 sequences, around 31% seen once. The sequenced sample was blood. These receptors were taken from a woman at least 80 years old in good health.

This chain joins TRBV24-1 and TRBJ2-5; no firm D call. With the DNA end fitting TRBJ2-7 better, the J assignment may be wrong. This CDR3 has 16 residues. The V gene's germline CDR1 is KGHDR and CDR2 SFDVKD. This chain's CDR3 is CATSAASGSGPYEQYF. As DNA, the CDR3 is TGTGCCACCAGTGCCGCCTCAGGCTCCGGACCCTACGAGCAGTACTTC.

Ten or more counts support this clonotype. This chain connects TRBV5-1 to TRBJ1-2, with TRBD1 as a possible D gene (6 bases). V dropped 0 bases and J dropped 0 bases, with 9 bases sitting between them. Germline V gene data show CDR1 as SGHRS and CDR2 as YFSETQ. CDR3 length equals 15 residues. CDR3: CASSLGGASNYGYTF. The CDR3 DNA reads TGCGCCAGCAGCTTGGGGGGGGCTTCTAACTATGGCTACACCTTC. Full variable domain (rest looked up from reference TRBV5-1 and TRBJ1-2): KAGVTQTPRYLIKTRGQQVTLSCSPISGHRSVSWYQQTPGQGLQFLFEYFSETQRNKGNFPGRFSGRQFSNSRSEMNVSTLELGDSALYLCASSLGGASNYGYTFGSGTRLTVV.

This clonotype was seen at least ten times. This sequence joins TRBV20-1 and TRBJ1-2; D is possibly TRBD1 (5 bases). V lost 2 bases and J lost 8, with 21 bases in between. Per germline, CDR1 DFQATT and CDR2 SNEGSKA (reference sequence). The CDR3 is 15 residues long. The CDR3 DNA reads as TGCAGTGCTAGACAAACGGGACTTGTCGCCCTAGGCTACACCTTC. Its protein product is CSARQTGLVALGYTF.

About this clonotype: It may be a read error: a sequence one base away is much more abundant. Written as DNA, the CDR3 is TGCAGTGCTACTAGCACAACTAATGAAAAACCGTTTTTT. This encodes CSATSTTNEKPFF. The chain combines TRBV20-1 with TRBJ1-4; the D is unclear. The length of the CDR3 is 13 residues. From germline, CDR1 is DFQATT and CDR2 SNEGSKA (reference sequence).

Details on this clonotype: This may come from a read error, since a much larger clone is one base off. The rearrangement links TRBV5-1 to TRBJ1-1; perhaps TRBD1 as D (6 bases). This CDR3 has 15 amino acids. Looked up from germline, CDR1 is SGHRS and CDR2 is YFSETQ. The CDR3 here is CASSLEGRGGTEVFF. CDR3 DNA: TGCGCCAGCAGCTTGGAGGGACGGGGGGGCACTGAAGTTTTCTTT.

The chain carries TRBV12-3 or TRBV12-4 and TRBJ2-7, with D possibly matching TRBD1 (6 bases). V lost 4 bases and J 3 bases, leaving 13 bases between the germline ends. This CDR3 has 14 amino acids. The CDR3 region is CASSSSGQNYEQYF. The CDR3, as DNA: TGTGCCAGCAGTTCGTCGGGACAAAACTACGAGCAGTACTTC.

This rearrangement joins TRBV6-2 or TRBV6-3 to TRBJ2-7, with 9 nucleotides matching TRBD1. The germline V gene has CDR1 MNHEY and CDR2 SVGEGT. The CDR3 loop spans 17 amino acids. CDR3 protein: CASSPGQGIRSSYEQFV. Written as DNA, the CDR3 is TGTGCCAGCAGTCCGGGACAGGGAATACGAAGCTCCTACGAGCAGTTCGTC.

With respect to this clonotype: A much larger clonotype is one base distant, so this may be a read error. This rearrangement joins TRBV20-1 to TRBJ2-7; the D gene is possibly TRBD1 (5 bases). CDR3 length: 11 residues. CDR1 and CDR2 (germline): DFQATT, SNEGSKA (reference sequence). In nucleotides, the CDR3 is TGCAGGGTTAGGACAACCTACGAGCAGTACTTC. Its translation is CRVRTTYEQYF.

This clonotype was recorded at least ten times. This chain joins TRBV15 and TRBJ2-3; D unresolved. V was pared by 3 bases and J by 9 bases, with 10 bases between. Germline CDR1 and CDR2: LNHNV and YYDKDF (reference sequence). The length of the CDR3 is 12 residues. In DNA, the CDR3 is TGTGCCACCAGCAGGCAGTTCGGAACGCAGTATTTT. Translated: CATSRQFGTQYF.

This clonotype was seen ten or more times. In nucleotides, the CDR3 is TGTGCCAGCAGCTACTTCCCGGGGGCCGTCTACGAGCAGTACTTC. Protein sequence: CASSYFPGAVYEQYF. This sequence joins TRBV5-5 and TRBJ2-7; D is perhaps TRBD1 or TRBD2 (6 bases each). Germline V gives CDR1 SGHKS, CDR2 YYEKEE (reference sequence). The CDR3 loop spans 15 amino acids. Deletions cut 3 bases from V and 3 bases from J, with 16 bases between. Variable domain in full (rest from reference TRBV5-5 and TRBJ2-7): DAGVTQSPTHLIKTRGQQVTLRCSPISGHKSVSWYQQVLGQGPQFIFQYYEKEERGRGNFPDRFSARQFPNYSSELNVNALLLGDSALYLCASSYFPGAVYEQYFGPGTRLTVT.

This clonotype was detected a few times. The chain employs TRBV4-2 and TRBJ2-3, with 10 bases that match TRBD2. Germline V gives CDR1 LGHNA, CDR2 YNFKEQ. CDR3 length: 17 amino acids. The V segment lost 3 bases and the J segment 1 base; nucleotides outside the gene matches: 7. DNA for the CDR3: TGTGCCAGCAGCCATCTCAGCGGGGGGGCCGGCACAGATACGCAGTATTTT. This translates into CASSHLSGGAGTDTQYF.

The sample holds many counts of this clonotype. V and J are TRBV6-5 and TRBJ2-7, with D possibly being TRBD2 (6 bases). CDR1 and CDR2 (germline): MNHEY, SVGAGI. V gave up 4 bases and J gave up 1 base, with 14 bases separating them. CDR3 length: 15 residues. The chain's CDR3 is CASSSLDGGSYEQYF. CDR3 nucleotides: TGTGCCAGCAGTTCCCTCGACGGGGGATCCTACGAGCAGTACTTC.

This clonotype was observed at least ten times. The chain combines TRBV20-1 with TRBJ2-5, with D perhaps TRBD2 (5 bases). Per the germline V gene, CDR1 is DFQATT and CDR2 is SNEGSKA (reference sequence). This CDR3 is 14 amino acids long. Trimming left V 6 bases short and J 0 bases short, with 14 bases between. The CDR3 reads CSAPMFSDQETQYF. The DNA of the CDR3 is TGCAGTGCCCCTATGTTTAGCGACCAAGAGACCCAGTACTTC.

Ten or more counts support this clonotype. The J gene is TRBJ2-7, the V gene TRBV14; no definite D call. The DNA end lines up better with TRBJ2-5; the J call may be wrong. The germline V gene has CDR1 SGHDN and CDR2 FVKESK. The CDR3 extends over 11 amino acids. CDR3 coding DNA: TGTGCCAGCAGCCAAGAGAAGACCCAGTACTTC. Its translation: CASSQEKTQYF.

As concerns this clonotype: One base away lies a much larger clone, so this may be a sequencing read error. The rearrangement uses TRBV6-6 and TRBJ1-4, with 10 bases lining up with TRBD1. The V gene's germline CDR1 is MNHNY and CDR2 SVGAGI (reference sequence). The CDR3 runs to 15 residues. The V and J ends lost 6 bases and 12 bases, in that order; junction bases with no gene match: 13. CDR3 residues: CASRTTGGAREELFF. CDR3 bases: TGTGCCAGCAGGACGACAGGGGGCGCTCGGGAAGAACTGTTTTTT.